The 6 T cell receptor beta chains presented below share a single source sample, sequenced in a study of T cells after yellow fever vaccination. Each CDR3 protein is one row after TCRdb ran MiXCR on the 5' RACE reads. Counted here are hundreds of thousands of distinct CDR3 sequences, 8% to 10% occurring once; the ten biggest clones make up around 17%. Sequencing used PBMCs, obtained on the day of the first yellow fever vaccination. The receptors were gathered from a man younger than 30 who received the YFV17D yellow fever vaccine.

This clonotype came up a few times. The rearrangement uses TRBV20-1 and TRBJ2-6, with D unresolved. The CDR3 spans 15 residues. Germline lookup yields CDR1 DFQATT and CDR2 SNEGSKA (reference sequence). V was pared by 0 bases and J by 1 base, with 7 bases between. The CDR3, as DNA: TGCAGTGCTAGAGACCTATTGTCTGGGGCCAACGTCCTGACTTTC. It is translated as CSARDLLSGANVLTF.

The gene calls are TRBV6-2 or TRBV6-3 and TRBJ1-1, with a tentative D call TRBD1 (5 bases). This CDR3 region has 14 residues. V lost 6 bases to trimming and J lost 5 bases, with 16 bases between them. Per the germline V gene, CDR1 is MNHEY and CDR2 is SVGEGT. CDR3 sequence: CASRQQVSRTEAFF. CDR3 DNA: TGTGCCAGCAGGCAACAGGTTTCCCGAACTGAAGCTTTCTTT.

The rearrangement joins TRBV6-1 to TRBJ2-5, with D perhaps matching TRBD2 (5 bases). The V and J ends lost 6 bases and 5 bases respectively, with 13 bases between them. The germline gives CDR1 MNHNS, CDR2 SASEGT. The CDR3 runs to 13 residues. The CDR3 region has the DNA TGTGCCAGCAGGACCGCGGGCCGCGAGACCCAGTACTTC. Its translation: CASRTAGRETQYF.

This clonotype was found a few times. The J gene is TRBJ2-7, the V gene TRBV9, with D perhaps matching TRBD1 (6 bases). The V and J ends lost 4 bases and 6 bases respectively, with 17 bases between them. The CDR3 contains 14 residues. CDR1 SGDLS and CDR2 YYNGEE come from the germline V gene. CDR3 sequence (DNA): TGTGCCAGCAGCCCAATAGGGGGTAGGGGCGAGCAGTACTTC. This gives the protein CASSPIGGRGEQYF.

This clonotype is a singleton in its sample. The chain has TRBV5-1 and TRBJ2-2; 10 bases line up with TRBD2. With V trimmed by 7 bases and J by 5 bases, 14 bases remained unmatched. The V gene's germline CDR1 is SGHRS and CDR2 YFSETQ. This CDR3 has 17 residues. The CDR3 region has the DNA TGCGCCAGCCGCCGTGCATCTAGCGGGGGCGATACCGGGGAGCTGTTTTTT. It yields the protein CASRRASSGGDTGELFF.

This chain connects TRBV9 to TRBJ1-2; D unresolved. CDR1 is SGDLS, CDR2 YYNGEE, per germline. The CDR3 is 14 residues long. Deletions cut 0 bases from V and 4 bases from J, with 10 bases between. The CDR3 region has the DNA TGTGCCAGCAGCGTAGCCCCAGGAATCTATGGCTACACCTTC. Its translation: CASSVAPGIYGYTF.